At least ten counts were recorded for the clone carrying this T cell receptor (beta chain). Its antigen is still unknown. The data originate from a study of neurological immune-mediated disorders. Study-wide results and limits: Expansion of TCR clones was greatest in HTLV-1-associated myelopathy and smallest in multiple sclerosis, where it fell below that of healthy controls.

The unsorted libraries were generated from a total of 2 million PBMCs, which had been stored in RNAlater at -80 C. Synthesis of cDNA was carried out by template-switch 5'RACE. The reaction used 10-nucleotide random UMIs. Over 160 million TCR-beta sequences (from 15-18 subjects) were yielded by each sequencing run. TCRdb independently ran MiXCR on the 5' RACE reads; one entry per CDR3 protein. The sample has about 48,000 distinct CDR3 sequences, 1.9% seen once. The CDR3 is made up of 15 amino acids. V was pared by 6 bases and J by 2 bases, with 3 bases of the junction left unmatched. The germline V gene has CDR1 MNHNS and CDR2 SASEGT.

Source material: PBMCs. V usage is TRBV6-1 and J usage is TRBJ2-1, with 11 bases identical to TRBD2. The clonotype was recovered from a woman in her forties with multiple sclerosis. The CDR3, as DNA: TGTGCCAGCAGGCTTAGCGGGGGGGCCTACAATGAGCAGTTCTTC. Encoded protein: CASRLSGGAYNEQFF.